Listed below are T cell receptor beta chains from one sample, sequenced in a study of blood T cell repertoires in COVID-19. Profiled with immunoSEQ multiplex PCR; TCRdb holds only in-frame clones, not every one. The sample has over 70,000 clones; about 87% are singletons. The sample taken for sequencing was peripheral blood. All receptors come from a human donor in a cohort sampled during active COVID-19. The CDR3 runs from the conserved cysteine through the conserved F or W. Fields, in order: J gene, D gene, V gene, clone size, CDR3 DNA, CDR3 protein. A D gene is named only where the DNA matches it firmly. Clone sizes are given selectively: once, few, many, or a class where the clone is expanded.

>TRBJ1-2|TRBD1|TRBV15|NA
TGTGCCACCAGCCAGGGACAGGGCTATGGCTACACCTTC
CATSQGQGYGYTF
>TRBJ1-1|TRBD1|TRBV2|NA
TGTGCCAGCGAGAAGGACAGGGGGAACACTGAAGCTTTCTTT
CASEKDRGNTEAFF
>TRBJ2-1|TRBD2|TRBV3-1/TRBV3-2|NA
TGTGCCAGCAGCTCAGGGACTAGCGGGAGGGGCCTCTATAATGAGCAGTTCTTC
CASSSGTSGRGLYNEQFF
>TRBJ1-1|TRBD1|TRBV5-5|NA
TGTGCCAGCAGCTTCGCAGGGGGCGAAGGCACTGAAGCTTTCTTT
CASSFAGGEGTEAFF
>TRBJ2-7|TRBD2|TRBV3-1/TRBV3-2|NA
TGTGCCAGCAGCCTCTACGGCGGGAGCGGCCACGAGCAGTACTTC
CASSLYGGSGHEQYF
>TRBJ1-2|NA|TRBV29-1|NA
TGCAGCGTGGTCCGGGGAGACCCTTATGGCTACACCTTC
CSVVRGDPYGYTF
>TRBJ1-5|TRBD1|TRBV2|NA
TGTGCCAGCAGTCCCGACAGGGGCAATCAGCCCCAGCATTTT
CASSPDRGNQPQHF
>TRBJ2-1|TRBD1|TRBV27|NA
TGTGCCAGCAGTTTAGACCTCCGGGACAGGGGCTACAATGAGCAGTTCTTC
CASSLDLRDRGYNEQFF
>TRBJ2-3|NA|TRBV11-2|NA
TGTGCCAGCAGCTTAGGGGTCAGGGCATCCACAGATACGCAGTATTTT
CASSLGVRASTDTQYF
>TRBJ1-5|TRBD1|TRBV10-3|NA
TGTGCCATCAGTGAGGGGACAGGGGAAGGAGGGCAGCCCCAGCATTTT
CAISEGTGEGGQPQHF
>TRBJ2-3|TRBD1|TRBV11-3|NA
TGTGCCAGCAGCCCCGGACAGGCGGATCATACGCAGTATTTT
CASSPGQADHTQYF
>TRBJ1-4|NA|TRBV3-1/TRBV3-2|NA
TGTGCCAGCAGCCAAGGTCGTCCCGCAACTAATGAAAAACTGTTTTTT
CASSQGRPATNEKLFF
>TRBJ2-5|TRBD1|TRBV10-3|once
TGTGCCATCAGTGGGGACAGGGGTGCGGAGACCCAGTACTTC
CAISGDRGAETQYF
>TRBJ2-2|NA|TRBV2|NA
TGTGCCAGCAGTGAAGCGCTTCGGGGGAGCGGGGAGCTGTTTTTT
CASSEALRGSGELFF
>TRBJ1-5|NA|TRBV27|NA
TGTGCCAGCAGGCTAATGGGGGGGATGGGACAGCCCCAGCATTTT
CASRLMGGMGQPQHF
>TRBJ1-4|NA|TRBV27|NA
TGTGCCAGCAGCCCGGGAGACGCAACTAATGAAAAACTGTTTTTT
CASSPGDATNEKLFF
>TRBJ1-5|NA|TRBV4-1|NA
TGCGCCAGCAGCCAGGGGAGAGATCAGCCCCAGCATTTT
CASSQGRDQPQHF